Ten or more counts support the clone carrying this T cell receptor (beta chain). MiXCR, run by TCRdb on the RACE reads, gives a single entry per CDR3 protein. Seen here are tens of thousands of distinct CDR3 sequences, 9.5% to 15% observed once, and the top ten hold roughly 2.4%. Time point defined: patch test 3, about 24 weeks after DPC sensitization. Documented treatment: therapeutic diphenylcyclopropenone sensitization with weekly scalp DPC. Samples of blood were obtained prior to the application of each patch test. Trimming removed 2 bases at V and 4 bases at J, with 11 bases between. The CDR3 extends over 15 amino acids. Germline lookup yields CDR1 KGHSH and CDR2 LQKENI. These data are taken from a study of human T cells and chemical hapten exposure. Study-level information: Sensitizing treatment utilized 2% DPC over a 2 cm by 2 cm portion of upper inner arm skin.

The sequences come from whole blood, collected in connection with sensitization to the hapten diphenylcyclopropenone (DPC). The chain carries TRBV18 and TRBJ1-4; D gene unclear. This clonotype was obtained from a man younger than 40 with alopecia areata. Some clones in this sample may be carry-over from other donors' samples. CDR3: CASSPATELNEKLFF. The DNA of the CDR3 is TGTGCCAGCTCACCAGCGACGGAGCTTAATGAAAAACTGTTTTTT. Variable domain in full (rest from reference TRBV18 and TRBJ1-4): NAGVMQNPRHLVRRRGQEARLRCSPMKGHSHVYWYRQLPEEGLKFMVYLQKENIIDESGMPKERFSAEFPKEGPSILRIQQVVRGDSAAYFCASSPATELNEKLFFGSGTQLSVL.